This section outlines one T cell receptor (beta chain) sequence together with its context. The V end lost 1 base, the J end lost 7 bases, and 16 bases lay between the germline ends. Looked up from germline, CDR1 is MGHRA and CDR2 is YSYEKL. The CDR3 is made up of 15 amino acids. This sample stems from a study of blood T cell repertoires in COVID-19. Sequencing used immunoSEQ multiplex PCR; TCRdb keeps in-frame clones, though not all of them. The data hold approximately 190,000 clones, with about 85% observed a single time. This clonotype was obtained from a middle-aged woman in a cohort exposed to, infected with or recovered from COVID-19 (not recorded which). Source material: PBMCs or T cells enriched from blood (not recorded which). The chain uses TRBV4-1 and TRBJ1-1, with a weak D call TRBD1 (6 bases). In DNA form, the CDR3 reads TGCGCCAGCAGCCAAGGAGAGGACAGAGGGTATGAAGCTTTCTTT. Translated: CASSQGEDRGYEAFF.